What follows describes a single T cell receptor (beta chain). This CDR3 comprises 17 residues. The germline V gene has CDR1 SGHVS and CDR2 FQNEAQ. With 5 bases clipped from V and 1 base from J, the junction kept 11 bases outside the gene matches. The data were produced by immunoSEQ multiplex PCR, yet TCRdb's version contains in-frame clones alone and is incomplete. Of 200,000 to 250,000 clones in the sample, roughly 88% are singletons; the top ten hold approximately 5.5%. This specimen comes from a study of blood T cell repertoires in COVID-19. Sequencing was carried out using peripheral blood. The TCR sequence derives from a woman of 80 years or more with COVID-19, enrolled during active disease. The chain combines TRBV7-8 with TRBJ2-7; 10 nucleotides agree with TRBD1. The CDR3 coding sequence is TGTGCCAGCAGCGGCCACAAGGGGGACAGGGGTTCCTACGAGCAGTACGTC. This sequence encodes CASSGHKGDRGSYEQYV.